This note documents a single T cell receptor beta chain sequence. This sample was taken from a study of blood T cell repertoires in COVID-19. Study information: Researchers got acute and convalescent COVID-19 samples from the United States, Italy and Spain. From T cells, B-cell-depleted T cells, or PBMCs came the material, which was cDNA or gDNA.

Original analysis: Reference gene primer amplification gave estimated nucleated cell counts. TCRdb's copy holds only in-frame clones and misses some; the assay was immunoSEQ multiplex PCR. That table gives V, J and clone size, and the DNA gave D and trimming. The sample includes roughly 140,000 clones, approximately 82% of them seen just once. V lost 4 bases, J lost 5 bases, and 10 bases stayed unmatched. The CDR3 runs 15 residues. The V gene's germline CDR1 is LNHDA and CDR2 SQIVND (reference sequence). The sequence was collected from a woman aged 50 to 60 in a cohort sampled during active or convalescent COVID-19. The rearrangement links TRBV19 to TRBJ1-1; 7 positions agree with TRBD1. Material for sequencing was peripheral blood. This CDR3 reads CASSTGGGRGTEAFF. The CDR3 region has the DNA TGTGCCAGTAGTACCGGAGGGGGCAGGGGGACTGAAGCTTTCTTT.